The sequence of this T cell receptor (beta chain) was determined in a study of glioma-infiltrating T cells. The CDR3 has 15 amino acids. The V and J ends lost 2 bases and 5 bases respectively, with 15 bases between them. Germline assignment: CDR1 SEHNR and CDR2 FQNEAQ (reference sequence). Amplification of TCR alpha and beta CDR3 regions from RNA used iRepertoire nested multiplex PCR. TCRdb analysed the multiplex PCR reads with MiXCR anew, one entry per CDR3 protein. The profile shows roughly 130,000 distinct CDR3 sequences, under 25% of them singletons. The sample holds a few counts of this clonotype.

The clonotype comes from a human donor with low-grade glioma or glioblastoma, undergoing nonglioma brain surgery, or in good health (not recorded which). Sample: glioma tissue, nonneoplastic brain tissue, or PBMCs (not recorded which). The genes are TRBV7-9 and TRBJ1-1; maybe TRBD1 (5 bases). The CDR3: CASSLRTYKGTEAFF. CDR3 DNA: TGTGCCAGCAGCTTAAGGACCTACAAGGGGACTGAAGCTTTCTTT.